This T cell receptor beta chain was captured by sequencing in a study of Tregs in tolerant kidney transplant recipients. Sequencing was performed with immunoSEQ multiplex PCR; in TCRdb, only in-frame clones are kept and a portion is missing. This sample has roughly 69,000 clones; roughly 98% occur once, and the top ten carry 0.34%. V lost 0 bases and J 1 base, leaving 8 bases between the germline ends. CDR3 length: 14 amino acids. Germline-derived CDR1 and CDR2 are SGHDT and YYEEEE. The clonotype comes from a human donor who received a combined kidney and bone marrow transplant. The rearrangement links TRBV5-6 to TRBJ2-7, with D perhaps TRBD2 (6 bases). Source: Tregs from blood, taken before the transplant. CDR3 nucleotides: TGTGCCAGCAGCTTGGCAGGGACTTCCTACGAGCAGTACTTC. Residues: CASSLAGTSYEQYF.